These 19 T cell receptor beta chains came from one sample sequenced in a study of CXCR3 chemokines and chemotherapy response in bladder cancer. TCRdb analysed the PCR reads with MiXCR anew, one entry per CDR3 protein. In the table there are some 3,000 distinct CDR3 sequences, 25% to 30% of which are singletons. Sampling was carried out from a patient whose treatment included neoadjuvant chemotherapy. These receptor sequences come from a human donor with bladder cancer that did not respond to neoadjuvant chemotherapy.

The V call is TRBV7-2, the J call TRBJ1-1; unclear D gene. Trimming cost V 1 base and J 1 base, with 7 bases left between them. Germline assignment: CDR1 SGHTA and CDR2 FQGNSA. This CDR3 comprises 14 residues. CDR3 in DNA: TGTGCCAGCAGCTTAGGGCAGCCGAACACTGAAGCTTTCTTT. It is translated as CASSLGQPNTEAFF.

The chain combines TRBV2 with TRBJ2-2, with D perhaps TRBD2 (5 bases). Germline lookup yields CDR1 SNHLY and CDR2 FYNNEI. Trimming stripped 8 bases from V and 0 bases from J, with 10 bases between. This CDR3 is 14 amino acids long. The CDR3 sequence: CASAGNTNTGELFF. Here the CDR3 DNA reads TGTGCCAGCGCCGGGAATACGAACACCGGGGAGCTGTTTTTT.

This clonotype has ten or more counts. The genes are TRBV5-6 and TRBJ1-2, with TRBD1 matching over 7 bases. CDR3 length equals 16 residues. V was pared by 3 bases and J by 4 bases, with 12 bases of the junction left unmatched. Per the germline V gene, CDR1 is SGHDT and CDR2 is YYEEEE. CDR3 sequence: CASSSPTGSLSYGYTF. For the CDR3, the DNA is TGTGCCAGCAGCTCGCCGACAGGGTCCCTCTCCTATGGCTACACCTTC.

Judged by abundance, this clonotype is medium-sized. The J gene is TRBJ1-5, the V gene TRBV5-6; the match to TRBD1 covers 10 bases. Germline assignment: CDR1 SGHDT and CDR2 YYEEEE. The length of the CDR3 is 16 residues. Unmatched junction bases numbered 7, after V lost 6 bases and J lost 1 base. CDR3 residues: CASTWGGQGSNQPQHF. The DNA for the CDR3 is TGTGCCAGCACTTGGGGGGGACAGGGGAGCAATCAGCCCCAGCATTTT.

DNA for the CDR3: TGTGCCAGCAGCACGGGGGGGAGCTGGGAGACCCAGTACTTC. Its protein is CASSTGGSWETQYF. This chain links TRBV7-2 with TRBJ2-5, with 8 bases aligning to TRBD2. V was clipped by 5 bases and J by 5 bases; unmatched bases: 7. The germline gives CDR1 SGHTA, CDR2 FQGNSA. This CDR3 contains 14 residues.

V gene TRBV6-2 or TRBV6-3 combines with J gene TRBJ2-2; a possible D gene is TRBD2 (6 bases). The germline CDR1 and CDR2 sequences are MNHEY and SVGEGT. Trimming left V 2 bases short and J 7 bases short, with 8 bases between. This CDR3 spans 13 amino acids. CDR3 loop: CASSYPTSGELFF. The CDR3 DNA follows: TGTGCCAGCAGTTACCCGACTAGCGGGGAGCTGTTTTTT.

This clonotype was seen many times. The CDR3 nucleotides are TGTGCCAGCAGCCCGGGAACCTATAATTCACCCCTCCACTTT. Translation: CASSPGTYNSPLHF. The chain links TRBV14 to TRBJ1-6; D not resolved. Germline loops: CDR1 SGHDN, CDR2 FVKESK. This CDR3 is built from 14 residues. V was shortened by 4 bases and J by 2 bases, with 6 bases between the two germline ends.

Sample share makes this clonotype medium-sized (0.01 to 0.1%). The chain has TRBV5-5 and TRBJ1-1, with D possibly matching TRBD1 (6 bases). The CDR3 is 14 amino acids. Per germline, CDR1 SGHKS and CDR2 YYEKEE (reference sequence). Trimming took off 4 bases at V and 1 base at J, with 11 bases between the two ends. The CDR3 DNA is TGTGCCAGCAGCAATGACAGGAGGAACACTGAAGCTTTCTTT. Its protein product is CASSNDRRNTEAFF.

The rearrangement joins TRBV10-3 to TRBJ2-2; 10 nucleotides match TRBD1. Germline loops: CDR1 ENHRY, CDR2 SYGVKD. The V segment lost 4 bases and the J segment 7 bases; nucleotides outside the gene matches: 3. This CDR3 is 14 amino acids long. This CDR3 reads CAISGGQGIGELFF. The CDR3 nucleotides read TGTGCCATCAGTGGGGGACAGGGGATCGGGGAGCTGTTTTTT.

This clonotype was counted ten times or more. The chain's CDR3 is CSAGRSAPTDTQYF. The CDR3 DNA follows: TGCAGTGCCGGGCGCTCAGCCCCCACAGATACGCAGTATTTT. The chain uses TRBV20-1 and TRBJ2-3; D is undetermined. The CDR3 covers 14 residues. Trimming left V 6 bases short and J 2 bases short, with 15 bases between. Germline-derived CDR1 and CDR2 are DFQATT and SNEGSKA (reference sequence).

This clonotype was counted many times. The V gene is TRBV5-1, the J gene TRBJ2-4, with TRBD1 matching over 8 bases. The germline V gene encodes CDR1 SGHRS and CDR2 YFSETQ. With V trimmed by 0 bases and J by 7 bases, 6 bases remained unmatched. This CDR3 is 15 amino acids long. The CDR3 DNA reads as TGCGCCAGCAGCTTGGTCCAGGGGGCTAGGAACATTCAGTACTTC. Amino acid sequence: CASSLVQGARNIQYF.

The sample holds many counts of this clonotype. The V and J genes are TRBV6-6 and TRBJ1-3, with D uncertain. V was shortened by 2 bases and J by 4 bases, with 9 bases between the two germline ends. CDR1 is MNHNY and CDR2 is SVGAGI in the germline V gene (reference sequence). The CDR3 covers 14 residues. The CDR3 nucleotides read TGTGCCAGCAGTTACCGGACCTCGGGAAACACCATATATTTT. It translates to CASSYRTSGNTIYF.

This sequence joins TRBV6-1 and TRBJ2-7, with 8 bases matching TRBD2. V was clipped by 4 bases and J by 2 bases; unmatched bases: 4. The CDR3 runs 14 residues. Germline CDR1 is MNHNS and CDR2 is SASEGT. The CDR3 bases are TGTGCCAGCAGTGTTGGCGGGGGGACCTACGAGCAGTACTTC. Amino acids: CASSVGGGTYEQYF.

This clonotype was observed at least ten times. This rearrangement joins TRBV14 to TRBJ1-1; TRBD1 is a possible D gene (6 bases). This CDR3 region has 14 residues. The V gene lost 7 bases and the J gene lost 4 bases, with 16 bases spanning the gap. Germline V lookup: CDR1 SGHDN, CDR2 FVKESK. CDR3 nucleotides: TGTGCCAGCACCAAGGACAGAAGGAGCACTGAAGCTTTCTTT. The encoded protein is CASTKDRRSTEAFF.

This clonotype is deemed large. The chain carries TRBV6-1 and TRBJ2-7; D remains unclear. Deletions cut 2 bases from V and 0 bases from J, with 14 bases between. The CDR3 consists of 16 residues. Germline CDR1 is MNHNS and CDR2 is SASEGT. This chain's CDR3 is CASSEIHLSSSYEQYF. CDR3 DNA: TGTGCCAGCAGTGAAATACACCTGTCCAGCTCCTACGAGCAGTACTTC.

The chain uses TRBV10-3 and TRBJ1-2; 9 nucleotides line up with TRBD1. This CDR3 has 17 residues. Looked up from germline, CDR1 is ENHRY and CDR2 is SYGVKD. Trimming took 0 bases from V and 0 from J; bases not matched to a gene: 5. The CDR3 nucleotides are TGTGCCATCAGTGAGTCAGGACAGGGGATCACTAACTATGGCTACACCTTC. Translating gives CAISESGQGITNYGYTF.

This clonotype has at least ten counts. V is TRBV20-1 and J is TRBJ2-6; no definite D call. The CDR3 runs 15 residues. V lost 5 bases, J lost 0 bases, and 11 bases lay in between. Germline loops: CDR1 DFQATT, CDR2 SNEGSKA (reference sequence). The CDR3 DNA reads as TGCAGTGCTTGGGGTGTGGCCTCTGGGGCCAACGTCCTGACTTTC. Amino acid sequence: CSAWGVASGANVLTF.

As to this clonotype: This likely came from a read error, as a far larger clone is one base away. The V gene is TRBV10-3, the J gene TRBJ2-7; D unresolved. The V end was cut by 0 bases, the J end by 7 bases, with 13 bases between. The CDR3 spans 14 residues. Germline CDR1 and CDR2: ENHRY and SYGVKD. Here the CDR3 reads CAISESRLYNEQYF. For the CDR3, the DNA is TGTGCCATCAGTGAGTCGAGGTTATACAATGAGCAGTACTTC.

The chain employs TRBV6-6 and TRBJ1-2, with D possibly matching TRBD1 (5 bases). Germline-derived CDR1 and CDR2 are MNHNY and SVGAGI (reference sequence). The germline V and J ends were trimmed by 2 bases and 8 bases, with 18 bases remaining between them. The CDR3 runs 15 residues. For the CDR3, the DNA is TGTGCCAGCAGTTACCCGACAGCCAGGGCCGGGGGCTACACCTTC. It specifies CASSYPTARAGGYTF.